These T cell receptor beta chains were read from a single sample in a study of T cells in Graves' hyperthyroidism and ophthalmopathy. One entry per CDR3 protein results from TCRdb running MiXCR on the multiplex PCR reads. The sample lists 640,000 or so distinct CDR3 sequences, 14% to 15% occurring once. The specimen was blood. The origin of the receptors is a woman in her thirties or forties with Graves' ophthalmopathy. The CDR3 runs from the conserved cysteine through the conserved F or W. Each record gives: clone size, V gene, J gene, D gene, CDR3 protein, CDR3 DNA. D genes are given only for firm matches. Clone size is not always given. Where it is, it says once, few, many or a class for expanded clones.

abundance: many; v_gene: TRBV20-1; j_gene: TRBJ2-1; d_gene: TRBD2; CDR3aa: CSAKGLAGRSSYNEQFF; CDR3nt: TGCAGTGCTAAGGGACTAGCGGGACGGAGCTCCTACAATGAGCAGTTCTTC
abundance: many; v_gene: TRBV11-2; j_gene: TRBJ2-2; d_gene: TRBD2; CDR3aa: CASSLGLAGVAGELFF; CDR3nt: TGTGCCAGCAGCTTGGGACTAGCGGGAGTGGCCGGGGAGCTGTTTTTT
abundance: many; v_gene: TRBV6-5; j_gene: TRBJ2-7; d_gene: TRBD1; CDR3aa: CASSQTGGSYEQYF; CDR3nt: TGTGCCAGCAGTCAGACAGGGGGGTCGTACGAGCAGTACTTC
abundance: many; v_gene: TRBV6-5; j_gene: TRBJ2-2; d_gene: .; CDR3aa: CASRPGLVTGELFF; CDR3nt: TGTGCCAGCAGGCCAGGGTTGGTCACCGGGGAGCTGTTTTTT
abundance: few; v_gene: TRBV29-1; j_gene: TRBJ2-7; d_gene: .; CDR3aa: CSVRTGSWEQYF; CDR3nt: TGCAGCGTCCGGACGGGCTCTTGGGAGCAGTACTTC
abundance: few; v_gene: TRBV5-1; j_gene: TRBJ1-1; d_gene: .; CDR3aa: CASSRGDRMNTEAFF; CDR3nt: TGCGCCAGCAGCCGCGGGGACCGTATGAACACTGAAGCTTTCTTT
abundance: many; v_gene: TRBV15; j_gene: TRBJ2-7; d_gene: TRBD2; CDR3aa: CATSNEPGLAGVEQYF; CDR3nt: TGTGCCACCAGCAACGAACCGGGACTAGCGGGAGTCGAGCAGTACTTC
abundance: .; v_gene: TRBV24-1; j_gene: TRBJ2-3; d_gene: TRBD2; CDR3aa: CATSDPGLHTQYF; CDR3nt: TGTGCCACCAGTGATCCGGGACTACATACGCAGTATTTT
abundance: many; v_gene: TRBV28; j_gene: TRBJ2-5; d_gene: TRBD1; CDR3aa: CASSSTGVLRETQYF; CDR3nt: TGTGCCAGCAGTTCGACAGGGGTTCTGAGAGAGACCCAGTACTTC
abundance: .; v_gene: TRBV30; j_gene: TRBJ2-7; d_gene: .; CDR3aa: CARRAVFGPEQYF; CDR3nt: TGTGCCAGGAGGGCGGTCTTCGGCCCCGAGCAGTACTTC
abundance: few; v_gene: TRBV13; j_gene: TRBJ2-7; d_gene: .; CDR3aa: CASSYTPDSYEQYF; CDR3nt: TGTGCCAGCAGCTACACACCGGACTCCTACGAGCAGTACTTC
abundance: many; v_gene: TRBV6-2/TRBV6-3; j_gene: TRBJ1-2; d_gene: TRBD1; CDR3aa: CASRPTGGYDGYTF; CDR3nt: TGTGCCAGCAGGCCGACAGGGGGCTACGATGGCTACACCTTC
abundance: many; v_gene: TRBV6-5; j_gene: TRBJ1-2; d_gene: .; CDR3aa: CASSYSPYSYYGYTF; CDR3nt: TGTGCCAGCAGTTACTCCCCATACTCTTACTATGGCTACACCTTC
abundance: .; v_gene: TRBV28; j_gene: TRBJ2-2; d_gene: .; CDR3aa: CASRPPRQQNTGELFF; CDR3nt: TGTGCCAGCAGACCACCTCGACAGCAAAACACCGGGGAGCTGTTTTTT
abundance: many; v_gene: TRBV20-1; j_gene: TRBJ1-1; d_gene: TRBD1; CDR3aa: CSATQGGTEAFF; CDR3nt: TGCAGTGCTACACAGGGGGGGACTGAAGCTTTCTTT
abundance: many; v_gene: TRBV28; j_gene: TRBJ2-7; d_gene: .; CDR3aa: CASSSPSGANYEQYF; CDR3nt: TGTGCCAGCAGTTCACCCTCGGGGGCGAACTACGAGCAGTACTTC
abundance: many; v_gene: TRBV6-5; j_gene: TRBJ2-7; d_gene: .; CDR3aa: CASSYSKAMSSYEQYF; CDR3nt: TGTGCCAGCAGTTACTCGAAGGCTATGAGCTCCTACGAGCAGTACTTC